The present entry profiles one T cell receptor beta chain with its context. Distinct nucleotide sequences in the sample also encode this CDR3. Generated by immunoSEQ multiplex PCR, the TCRdb table keeps only in-frame clones and is missing some. Among some 44,000 clones, around nine tenths were seen once, and the ten largest hold around 2.4%. This record belongs to a study of blood T cell repertoires in COVID-19. Overall study context: The study drew acute and convalescent COVID-19 samples from the United States, Italy and Spain. T cells, B-cell-depleted T cells, or PBMCs supplied cDNA or gDNA.

Germline CDR1 reads MNHEY; CDR2 reads SMNVEV (reference sequence). The CDR3 length is 15 residues. Trimming pared 6 bases from V and 8 bases from J, leaving 22 bases between. This chain joins TRBV27 and TRBJ1-1; TRBD1 might be the D (6 bases). This clonotype was obtained from a human donor in a cohort sampled during active COVID-19. The specimen was peripheral blood. The CDR3 bases are TGTGCCAGCAGGCAAGCACAGGGACCGGTCGCCGAAGCTTTCTTT. It specifies CASRQAQGPVAEAFF.